This record looks at one T cell receptor (beta chain) sequence and its context. The antigen it recognizes is unknown. Within one base of it there is no much larger clone, and no base qualities were kept. The data originate from a study of cytomegalovirus exposure and HLA in healthy donors (dated by TCRdb to 2015 to 2018). Regarding the complete study: According to an earlier analysis of 450 to 650 of the donors, 200 million or so T cells yielded 120 million or so unique TCR beta sequences and approximately 300 Gb of sequence data. HLA typing included class I and class II loci at four-digit resolution. In the later analysis, no new phenotypic data were used to find candidate immune exposures; instead, reliance was placed on TCR beta sequences and their occurrence across donors. The study combined high-throughput TCR immunosequencing, statistical association of individual TCRs with disease status, and machine learning to predict cytomegalovirus infection status. To study patterns of TCR occurrence, a later analysis re-analyzed previously published TCR beta repertoires from more than 550 donors and added high-resolution HLA genotyping. Among the roughly 390 genotyped donors, about 83% belonged to the genetic ancestry cluster associated with self-reported Caucasian donors. An early release covering over 500 HLA-typed donors comprised 250 to 350 gigabases of sequencing data and 85 million or so unique TCR sequences. The aim of the study was to test whether cataloging public T cell receptors could identify signatures of past pathogen exposure. The number of typed donors differed by locus: about 629-630 for A, B, C, DRB1 and DQB1; 500 to 550 for DQA1; around 610 for DPA1; and some 430 for DPB1. An earlier analysis of nearly 600 of the donors applied high-throughput TCR beta sequencing to assess whether each TCR beta V gene segment acted as functional or pseudogenic. In addition to the first cohort of about 650 subjects, a separate validation cohort of about 120 different subjects was used. On average, around 240,000 unique TCR beta nucleotide sequences were sequenced per donor among several hundred genotyped donors of the cohort, with 15% to 20% of those sequences being non-productive. Donor age, sex, ethnicity and CMV serostatus were compiled alongside the repertoire data. A later genetic analysis used genome-wide SNP genotypes for about 60% of the roughly 670 donors, treating that subset as a discovery cohort. About five DR-DQ haplotypes were treated as single units for association and clustering because of strong linkage in the cohort. The T cell repertoires of 700 or so subjects were profiled by immunosequencing and related to cytomegalovirus serostatus. Every discovery cohort repertoire had been produced on one sequencing platform.

Library preparation employed the immunoSEQ multiplex PCR assay. For the multiplex PCR, a mixture combining 60 forward primers for TCR Vbeta segments and 13 reverse primers for TCR Jbeta segments was used. The CDR3 region of rearranged TCR beta genes was amplified from genomic DNA with a multiplex PCR assay. On the Illumina HiSeq System, the amplified TCR beta libraries were sequenced as 87-base-pair reads. For the original study's pipeline: Across the 600 to 700 repertoires, a later analysis counted tens of millions of unique TCR beta chains, around 10 million of which were shared by at least two donors. Raw reads were error-corrected and collapsed into unique sequences with a nearest-neighbor algorithm that merged closely related sequences to remove PCR and sequencing errors. To assign V, D and J gene segments, CDR3 sequences were aligned to IMGT reference sequences. Each retained sequence needed at least a six-nucleotide match to both a V gene segment and a J gene segment. A rearrangement counted as productive if the CDR3 had no stop codons and remained in frame with V and J, and every other rearrangement counted as non-productive. Following IMGT convention, CDR3 was defined as the stretch from the second conserved V-encoded cysteine up to the conserved J-encoded phenylalanine. In an earlier analysis of just under 600 of the donors, sequences lacking an unambiguous match to a single V gene segment were excluded. In an earlier analysis of several hundred of the donors, a V segment was called functional when productive rearrangements were above 56.7%, and segregating when the standard deviation between donors exceeded 5%. To diagnose cytomegalovirus status from the catalog of TCR beta chain sequences, a statistical classification framework was built. In a later analysis, V and J genes were assigned by comparing TCR nucleotide sequences against IMGT/GENE-DB human TR gene sequences. Using the TCRdist pipeline, a later analysis assigned CDR3 sequences along with most-parsimonious VDJ recombination scenarios. In a later analysis, each TCR beta chain was defined by its CDR3 amino acid sequence together with its V-gene family, and reads lacking a unique V-gene family were excluded. A later analysis removed several hundred highly shared, low-generation-probability nucleotide sequences to deal with suspected cross-contamination and a sequencing artifact. In a later analysis, a clonal expansion index for each public chain was calculated from normalized within-repertoire ranks of inferred template counts. Generation probabilities in a later analysis came from a VDJ recombination model fitted to out-of-frame rearrangements, and those results were checked against IGoR. In a later analysis, TCR-TCR, TCR-HLA and TCR-CMV co-occurrence was scored with hypergeometric tests, and a repertoire-size bias correction was applied to TCR pairs. In a later analysis, false discovery rates were estimated by permuting HLA or CMV assignments 20 times. In a later analysis, co-occurring TCRs were grouped with DBSCAN, and TCRdist sequence similarity was added when clustering was performed within HLA-allele-positive subsets. Repertoires with fewer than 30,000 or more than 120,000 public chains were left out of co-occurrence clustering, as were four to six repertoires with anomalous nucleotide sharing. TCRdb took over this immuneACCESS table, retaining in-frame rearrangements with V and J assigned. Such tables are incomplete; in checked studies, under half of the missing clones stem from an unresolved V gene, and the remainder is unexplained. Clone size and V and J calls were adopted from that table, with D and trimming inferred from the DNA. A total of about 59,000 clones appear in this sample, just under 75% of them only once. The ten most abundant clones make up under 8% of the sample.

Overall study results and their limits: Because HLA typing was missing for some donors at each locus, association tests included only the typed subset. Correlated functional status among segregating V segments might be attributable to linkage disequilibrium, but an unknown experimental factor could not be ruled out. Assigning TCR associations to individual alleles was difficult when HLA alleles, especially DR and DQ, strongly co-occurred. According to a later analysis, parvovirus B19, influenza, CMV and Epstein-Barr virus appeared linked to several top co-occurrence clusters. It was suggested by the authors that the approach could potentially be generalized to other disease states and immunological phenotypes. Because the 87-base-pair reads could not distinguish some IMGT-functional V segments, including TRBV6-2 and TRBV6-3, those segments were excluded. Specific HLA alleles were associated with 15,000 to 20,000 TCR beta sequences at a false discovery rate of 0.05 in a later analysis. For the cohort, immune exposure information was limited to CMV serostatus. Because counts were too low, 15 to 20 rarely observed V segments, including chromosome 9 orphons, were excluded from the earlier analysis of under 650 of the donors. According to a later analysis, TCR association rates differed among HLA loci, with DRB1 alleles showing the most associated TCRs and HLA-C alleles showing the fewest. A further reported finding was that TCR beta sequences accurately predicted the HLA-A and HLA-B alleles for most subjects in the first cohort. A later genetic analysis reported fewer N-insertions in productive TCRs among donors in an Asian-associated ancestry cluster than the roughly 620-donor mean. Only TCR beta chains were sequenced in this cohort, and the absence of alpha or paired-chain data limited detectable features. Across donors, most TCR sequences were observed very rarely, whereas some public TCRs were present in many individuals. In an earlier analysis of 587 of the donors, most TCR beta V segments appeared in productive rearrangements about 90% or about 30% of the time, broadly matching IMGT annotations. A few of the identified cytomegalovirus-associated TCR beta chains were confirmed in vitro to be specific for cytomegalovirus antigens. Most CMV-associated TCR beta chains appeared to be HLA-restricted in a later analysis, and the HLA associations seemed to be driven largely by CMV exposure. The classifier was reported to diagnose cytomegalovirus status with high specificity and sensitivity in both the original and validation cohorts. The sequencing pipeline was judged likely to have produced a cluster of highly shared sequence variants as a technical artifact. In a later analysis, HLA-associated TCR beta chains showed more clonal expansion and lower generation probabilities than non-associated chains that were equally common. The study gave a list of about 150 TCR beta chains associated with cytomegalovirus. A later genetic analysis associated a missense DCLRE1C variant with V-gene and J-gene trimming of TCR beta chains, and an independent cohort replicated the association. Presence/absence analyses assumed roughly uniform sequencing depth across donors, an assumption that may not hold.

V loses 4 bases at its end and J loses 0 bases; junction bases beyond the gene matches: 7. CDR1 and CDR2, per the germline V gene, are SGHRS and YFSETQ. From the cysteine through the phenylalanine, the CDR3 covers 17 amino acids. Of the read, only the CDR3 DNA is kept; its 51 bases are in frame from base 1. In total, roughly 670 healthy bone marrow donors made up the cohort. Cohort members were all nominally healthy when sampled, although unrecorded immune exposures were likely present. The donor tested CMV seropositive and was one of the 289 seropositive cohort members. Every donor gave a peripheral blood sample, and the peripheral blood mononuclear cells from that sample were used for TCR beta sequencing. The Qiagen DNeasy Blood Extraction Kit was used to extract genomic DNA from the blood cell samples.

This TCR was recovered from a young man in good health and CMV-seropositive. The receptor chain draws on TRBV5-1 and TRBJ2-6; TRBD1 lines up with 7 middle nucleotides. Input material: PBMCs. CDR3 reads: CASSIVTGASGANVLTF. The sequence in DNA is TGCGCCAGCAGCATCGTAACAGGGGCCTCTGGGGCCAACGTCCTGACTTTC.